The 5 T cell receptor beta chains in this list originate from one sample, sequenced in a study of cytomegalovirus exposure and HLA in healthy donors. The PCR had 60 Vbeta and 13 Jbeta primers. Only in-frame clones appear in the TCRdb table, and some are missing; sequencing was by immunoSEQ multiplex PCR. The data show 150,000 to 200,000 clones, just over 75% seen once. Sequenced: PBMCs. The source is a woman in her 30s in good health and CMV-seropositive.

This rearrangement joins TRBV5-1 to TRBJ1-1, with TRBD1 as a possible D gene (5 bases). The CDR3 consists of 13 residues. V dropped 4 bases and J dropped 1 base, with 8 bases sitting between them. CDR1 and CDR2 from the germline V gene are SGHRS and YFSETQ. The CDR3 loop reads CASSEGQNTEAFF. The CDR3 coding sequence is TGCGCCAGCAGCGAAGGACAGAACACTGAAGCTTTCTTT.

The chain carries TRBV6-5 and TRBJ1-4; TRBD1 is a possible D gene (5 bases). Trimming shortened V by 2 bases and J by 3 bases, and 13 bases separated the two germline ends. The CDR3 consists of 16 residues. Germline CDR1 reads MNHEY; CDR2 reads SVGAGI. The CDR3 spells CASSYRARQSNEKLFF. The CDR3 nucleotides are TGTGCCAGCAGTTACCGTGCTAGACAGTCTAATGAAAAACTGTTTTTT.

A few counts support this clone. The chain links TRBV6-5 to TRBJ2-2; D unclear. Germline lookup yields CDR1 MNHEY and CDR2 SVGAGI. This CDR3 is built from 14 residues. Trimming cost V 5 bases and J 9 bases, with 16 bases left between them. This chain's CDR3 is CASSEALVVRELFF. The DNA for the CDR3 is TGTGCCAGCAGTGAGGCCCTGGTCGTGCGGGAGCTGTTTTTT.

This clone was seen a handful of times. This chain uses TRBV15 with TRBJ2-5; TRBD1 matches 11 bases. Losses at the gene ends were 0 bases for V and 11 bases for J; bases not matched to a gene: 14. The CDR3 consists of 17 residues. The V gene's germline CDR1 is LNHNV and CDR2 YYDKDF (reference sequence). The CDR3 DNA sequence: TGTGCCACCAGCAGAGATCTAGGTGGACAGGGGGCTCGAGAGCAGTACTTC. It translates to CATSRDLGGQGAREQYF.

On this clone: The sample carries other DNA sequences with the same CDR3. This chain uses TRBV29-1 with TRBJ2-7, with 9 bases identical to TRBD1. Germline trimming cut 4 bases from V and 2 bases from J; bases unmatched to any gene: 6. The germline V gene encodes CDR1 SQVTM and CDR2 ANQGSEA. This CDR3 region has 14 residues. CDR3 sequence reads: CSVARDRATYEQYF. The CDR3 bases are TGCAGCGTTGCCCGGGACAGGGCCACCTACGAGCAGTACTTC.